The 23 T cell receptor beta chains in this list originate from one sample, sequenced in a study of preoperative IRX-2 immunotherapy in early breast cancer. Treatment in this sample: preoperative locoregional IRX-2 cytokine immunotherapy. Libraries were prepared by immunoSEQ multiplex PCR; TCRdb keeps only in-frame clonotypes and omits some of them. The table lists about 37,000 clones, roughly four fifths of them singletons. The source was lymph node tissue, collected after IRX-2 immunotherapy. These receptors all come from a human donor with breast cancer.

The chain joins TRBV11-3 to TRBJ2-6; 8 bases align to TRBD1. With 5 bases clipped from V and 0 bases from J, the junction kept 12 bases outside the gene matches. This CDR3 spans 19 amino acids. CDR1 SGHNT and CDR2 YENEEA come from the germline V gene. CDR3 protein: CASSPRQGTPYSGANVLTF. CDR3 sequence (DNA): TGTGCCAGCAGCCCTCGACAGGGGACTCCGTACTCTGGGGCCAACGTCCTGACTTTC.

This clone was picked up a small number of times. This chain joins TRBV7-2 and TRBJ1-1, with D possibly TRBD1 on 5 matching bases. CDR3 size: 13 residues. Deletions cut 3 bases from V and 1 base from J, with 6 bases between. In germline, CDR1 is SGHTA, CDR2 FQGNSA. The CDR3 bases are TGTGCCAGCAGCTTCCAGGGGAACACTGAAGCTTTCTTT. It codes for CASSFQGNTEAFF.

The V and J genes are TRBV28 and TRBJ2-7, with D uncertain. V lost 2 bases, J lost 0 bases, and 8 bases lay in between. Germline assignment: CDR1 MDHEN and CDR2 SYDVKM. The CDR3 is 14 residues long. As DNA, the CDR3 is TGTGCCAGCAGTTTAGAATCCTACTCCTACGAGCAGTACTTC. The encoded protein is CASSLESYSYEQYF.

This chain joins TRBV28 and TRBJ1-2; D possibly corresponds to TRBD1 (6 bases). The CDR3 loop spans 14 amino acids. Germline assignment: CDR1 MDHEN and CDR2 SYDVKM. Between the trimmed V and J ends, which lost 3 bases and 2 bases, there was a span of 10 bases. CDR3 DNA sequence: TGTGCCAGCAGTTTGCCAGGGGAAAACTATGGCTACACCTTC. It codes for CASSLPGENYGYTF.

The V call is TRBV29-1, the J call TRBJ1-5, with TRBD1 identical over 7 bases. V dropped 5 bases and J dropped 4; count of bases not matched to a gene: 5. This CDR3 has 13 amino acids. Germline V gives CDR1 SQVTM, CDR2 ANQGSEA. CDR3 sequence: CSVQGGGNQPQHF. The CDR3 DNA reads as TGCAGCGTTCAGGGGGGAGGAAATCAGCCCCAGCATTTT.

This chain links TRBV11-3 with TRBJ1-6, with TRBD1 identical over 9 bases. CDR1 is SGHNT, CDR2 YENEEA, per germline. V dropped 5 bases and J dropped 19; count of bases not matched to a gene: 21. This CDR3 has 16 amino acids. The CDR3 DNA sequence: TGTGCCAGCAGCACACTTGCGGGACAGGGCGCTGCGGCCTTTCACTTT. Translating gives CASSTLAGQGAAAFHF.

The CDR3 DNA reads TGTGCCAGCAGTCCGACCTTTCAGGGGGCGTTGTATGGCTACACCTTC. As protein: CASSPTFQGALYGYTF. V usage is TRBV28 and J usage is TRBJ1-2, with 8 bases identical to TRBD1. This CDR3 is 16 amino acids long. The V gene's germline CDR1 is MDHEN and CDR2 SYDVKM. The junction had 13 bases not matched to a gene; V was cut back by 5 bases and J by 5 bases.

The chain couples TRBV28 to TRBJ2-2; TRBD1 matches at 8 bases. Germline lookup yields CDR1 MDHEN and CDR2 SYDVKM. V gave up 2 bases and J gave up 7 bases; unmatched junction bases: 9. The CDR3 sequence is 16 residues long. In DNA form, the CDR3 reads TGTGCCAGCAGTTTAGGCCAGGGGGCGGGTAACGGGGAGCTGTTTTTT. Amino acid sequence: CASSLGQGAGNGELFF.

The rearrangement links TRBV19 to TRBJ2-2, with 8 bases identical to TRBD1. Trimming removed 7 bases from V and 1 base from J; junction bases left unmatched: 14. Germline V gene lookup returns CDR1 LNHDA and CDR2 SQIVND (reference sequence). CDR3 size: 18 residues. The CDR3 DNA sequence: TGTGCCAGTACTAATACCGGGACAGGATACTTGAACACCGGGGAGCTGTTTTTT. Translated: CASTNTGTGYLNTGELFF.

Comment on this clone: One junction end does not reproduce the germline sequence, and a read error may be involved. The gene calls are TRBV19 and TRBJ1-6; no reliable D call. This CDR3 is built from 17 residues. Germline-derived CDR1 and CDR2 are LNHDA and SQIVND (reference sequence). The CDR3 coding sequence is TGTGCCAGTAGTATCCCGGTGGCTCGCACCAATAATTCACCTCTCCACTTT. It yields the protein CASSIPVARTNNSPLHF.

V usage is TRBV1 and J usage is TRBJ1-1; the DNA was not compared with TRBD1, the D call given in the table. TRBV1 is a known pseudogene. There are 15 residues in the CDR3. The CDR3 bases are TGCGCCAGCAGCCAAGAAATTTGGTACAGCTCTGGAGCTTTCTTT. It yields the protein CASSQEIWYSSGAFF.

The chain has TRBV6-8 and TRBJ2-7; D unresolved. Per the germline V gene, CDR1 is MNHGY and CDR2 is SAAAGT. The V gene lost 6 bases and the J gene lost 0 bases, with 12 bases spanning the gap. The CDR3 totals 14 residues. The CDR3 sequence: CASSYALSSYEQYF. The CDR3 nucleotides read TGTGCCAGCAGCTATGCGTTGAGCTCCTACGAGCAGTACTTC.

This clone has just a few counts. The genes are TRBV6-8 and TRBJ1-4, with D possibly matching TRBD1 (6 bases). This CDR3 has 15 residues. Germline CDR1 reads MNHGY; CDR2 reads SAAAGT. Deletions cut 6 bases from V and 5 bases from J, with 16 bases between. CDR3 sequence (DNA): TGTGCCAGCAGAAGACGGACAGCTCGAAATGAAAAACTGTTTTTT. This codes for CASRRRTARNEKLFF.

Written as DNA, the CDR3 is TGTGCCAGCTCACTAGGGACTAGCGGGGCCCGGTACGAGCAGTACTTC. As protein: CASSLGTSGARYEQYF. The chain joins TRBV18 to TRBJ2-7, with 13 bases that match TRBD2. Germline V gives CDR1 KGHSH, CDR2 LQKENI. The CDR3 contains 16 residues. V lost 4 bases to trimming and J lost 4 bases; unmatched junction nucleotides: 7.

The chain employs TRBV11-3 and TRBJ1-5; a possible D gene is TRBD1 (5 bases). V was trimmed by 0 bases and J by 10 bases, leaving 13 bases between them. Germline V gene data show CDR1 as SGHNT and CDR2 as YENEEA. This CDR3 is 14 amino acids long. For the CDR3, the DNA is TGTGCCAGCAGCTTAGAATCCGAGTGGGGCCCCCAGCATTTT. Translating gives CASSLESEWGPQHF.

The rearrangement uses TRBV19 and TRBJ2-2; D is undetermined. The ends were cut back, 6 bases at V and 3 bases at J, with 14 bases in the middle. The CDR3 is made up of 15 amino acids. Germline CDR1 is LNHDA and CDR2 is SQIVND (reference sequence). CDR3 region: CASRPYQDDTGELFF. The CDR3 region has the DNA TGTGCCAGTAGACCCTACCAAGATGACACCGGGGAGCTGTTTTTT.

The gene calls are TRBV2 and TRBJ2-7, with 8 bases matching TRBD2. This CDR3 region has 15 residues. V was pared by 2 bases and J by 4 bases, with 7 bases of the junction left unmatched. Looked up from germline, CDR1 is SNHLY and CDR2 is FYNNEI. CDR3 in amino acids: CASSESGGGFYEQYF. For the CDR3, the DNA is TGTGCCAGCAGTGAATCTGGCGGGGGGTTTTACGAGCAGTACTTC.

This chain joins TRBV28 and TRBJ1-5, with D possibly being TRBD1 (6 bases). Germline assignment: CDR1 MDHEN and CDR2 SYDVKM. V lost 4 bases and J lost 6, with 13 bases in between. CDR3 length: 14 amino acids. The DNA for the CDR3 is TGTGCCAGCAGTTCACCAGGGGAGTTTCAGCCCCAGCATTTT. It translates to CASSSPGEFQPQHF. Drawing the rest from reference TRBV28 and TRBJ1-5, the complete variable domain is DVKVTQSSRYLVKRTGEKVFLECVQDMDHENMFWYRQDPGLGLRLIYFSYDVKMKEKGDIPEGYSVSREKKERFSLILESASTNQTSMYLCASSSPGEFQPQHFGDGTRLSIL.

The chain uses TRBV27 and TRBJ1-6; 7 bases map to TRBD1. Germline CDR1 and CDR2: MNHEY and SMNVEV (reference sequence). V was clipped by 5 bases and J by 13 bases; unmatched bases: 11. The CDR3 length is 14 residues. DNA of the CDR3: TGTGCCAGCAGTCTTCGTACAGGGGTTGAGCCCCTCCACTTT. It codes for CASSLRTGVEPLHF.

This chain connects TRBV6-8 to TRBJ2-1, with a tentative D call TRBD1 (6 bases). This CDR3 spans 14 amino acids. Trimming took off 5 bases at V and 5 bases at J, with 13 bases between the two ends. The germline V gene encodes CDR1 MNHGY and CDR2 SAAAGT. The CDR3 spells CASSRGQPNNEQFF. CDR3 nucleotide sequence: TGTGCCAGCAGTCGTGGACAGCCTAACAATGAGCAGTTCTTC.

V and J are TRBV7-5 and TRBJ2-2. TRBV7-5 is assigned pseudogene status. The CDR3 length is 14 residues. CDR3 in DNA: TGTGCCAGCAGCTTCATGGAAAATACCGGGGAGCTGTTTTTT. Translated, it gives CASSFMENTGELFF.

This clone was counted between two and nine times. This sequence joins TRBV5-1 and TRBJ2-6; TRBD2 matches at 7 bases. J lost 0 bases, V lost 3 bases, and 9 bases had no gene match. This CDR3 region has 18 residues. Germline V gene sequence: CDR1 SGHRS, CDR2 YFSETQ. The CDR3: CASSSLAGGSSGANVLTF. The CDR3 DNA is TGCGCCAGCAGCTCCTTAGCCGGGGGGAGCTCTGGGGCCAACGTCCTGACTTTC. Supplemented by reference TRBV5-1 and TRBJ2-6, the full variable domain reads KAGVTQTPRYLIKTRGQQVTLSCSPISGHRSVSWYQQTPGQGLQFLFEYFSETQRNKGNFPGRFSGRQFSNSRSEMNVSTLELGDSALYLCASSSLAGGSSGANVLTFGAGSRLTVL.

This chain connects TRBV11-3 to TRBJ1-1; D call uncertain. CDR1 and CDR2 (germline): SGHNT, YENEEA. Between the trimmed V and J ends, which lost 1 base and 2 bases, there was a span of 11 bases. This CDR3 is 15 amino acids long. Here the CDR3 DNA reads TGTGCCAGCAGCTTAGGGAGGGTATCTAACACTGAAGCTTTCTTT. Translation: CASSLGRVSNTEAFF.